This T cell receptor (beta chain) was observed in a study of T-cell memory formation after mild COVID-19. At the level of the study: For the most part, TCR clusters were specific to one donor. Study results and caveats: A second wave of clones peaked on day 37, and their SARS-CoV-2 specificity went unconfirmed. The pre-infection memory compartment contained some responding clones, suggesting cross-reactive memory joined.

Points on this clonotype: What it recognizes is unknown.

Constant-segment primers and 5'RACE yielded cDNA libraries for TCR alpha and TCR beta, each carrying sample barcodes and UMIs. TCRdb reprocessed the 5' RACE reads with MiXCR, giving one entry per CDR3 protein. The table lists 350,000 to 500,000 distinct CDR3 sequences, about 20% of them singletons, with roughly 8.4% in the top ten. The CDR3 is 19 residues long. Germline CDR1 SEHNR, CDR2 FQNEAQ (reference sequence). Deletions cut 1 base from V and 0 bases from J, with 16 bases between. This sequence joins TRBV7-9 and TRBJ2-6, with D unclear. The clonotype comes from an adult woman who had mild COVID-19 (a few samples of this study predate the infection). Cell type and time point are not known. The source material was PBMCs or a T cell subset sorted from them (not recorded which). The CDR3: CASSLVGRNLLSGANVLTF. CDR3 bases: TGTGCCAGCAGCTTAGTAGGTCGGAACCTGCTCTCTGGGGCCAACGTCCTGACTTTC.